This T cell receptor beta chain was found in a study of T cell responses to AZD1222 COVID-19 vaccine. Points from the study as a whole: Repertoires in all cases were sampled only once the peak T cell response had passed. An increase in Spike-specific TCR breadth and depth was observed after two AZD1222 doses.

Germline assignment: CDR1 MGHRA and CDR2 YSYEKL. Trimming removed 3 bases at V and 14 bases at J, with 19 bases between. This CDR3 region has 13 residues. As to this clone: Its target is not known.

Sequenced by immunoSEQ multiplex PCR; TCRdb stores in-frame clones only, minus some. The sample consists of 130,000 or so clones, about 94% of them appearing once. J is TRBJ1-2 and V is TRBV4-1; D is perhaps TRBD1 (5 bases). This TCR came from an adult in good health. The sequenced sample was peripheral blood, obtained on day 0 of AZD1222 vaccination. CDR3 sequence reads: CASSQPSGSSYTF. The CDR3 DNA follows: TGCGCCAGCAGCCAGCCTTCAGGGTCCTCTTATACCTTC.